This is a list of T cell receptor beta chains from one sample in a study of blood T cells in healthy people across ages. In TCRdb, the 5' RACE reads were re-called with MiXCR into one record per CDR3 protein. The sample lists around 870,000 distinct CDR3 sequences, roughly 26% occurring once. Source material: blood. Source of these receptors: a woman over 75 in good health. The CDR3 runs from the conserved cysteine through the conserved F or W.

V	J	CDR3
TRBV4-2	TRBJ1-1	CASSQSKGLNTEAFF
TRBV18	TRBJ2-3	CASSPNAGNTDTQYF
TRBV5-5	TRBJ1-5	CASSLAAGGLNQPQHF
TRBV10-1	TRBJ2-1	CASSEAGRRSYNEQFF
TRBV5-1	TRBJ1-2	CASSFTTGFDYGYTF
TRBV10-3	TRBJ2-3	CAISDTTSDTQYF
TRBV7-2	TRBJ2-2	CASRSRVANTGEPFF
TRBV30	TRBJ1-6	CAWSVRGGQSPLHF
TRBV5-1	TRBJ2-1	CASSLAASGGHNEQFF
TRBV4-1	TRBJ1-1	CASSQVVRVRGNTEAFF
TRBV5-1	TRBJ2-5	CASSLVGGQETQYF
TRBV6-5	TRBJ1-2	CASSINYGTYGYTF
TRBV5-1	TRBJ2-6	CASSRDVSGANVLTF
TRBV6-2/TRBV6-3	TRBJ2-5	CASRLTGAETQYF
TRBV5-1	TRBJ1-1	CASSPNPGTNTEAFF
TRBV20-1	TRBJ2-3	CSARGPMPGQGFADTQYF
TRBV19	TRBJ2-7	CASSSYRGPSYEQYF
TRBV12-3/TRBV12-4	TRBJ2-4	CASRSGGEIKNIQYF
TRBV5-1	TRBJ1-2	CASSEGTGGYGYTF
TRBV12-3/TRBV12-4	TRBJ2-5	CASSSRGGLSLTQYF
TRBV28	TRBJ1-1	CASSLVVENTEAFF
TRBV5-1	TRBJ2-7	CASSSGTVLTLYEQYF
TRBV6-2/TRBV6-3	TRBJ1-5	CASSPAGTGPNQPQHF
TRBV6-2/TRBV6-3	TRBJ2-2	CASSKQVNTGELFF
TRBV7-9	TRBJ1-1	CASSQGQGAGLEAFF
TRBV28	TRBJ2-7	CASDAKWTYEQYF
TRBV20-1	TRBJ1-1	CSASSGTAPFAEAFF
TRBV5-1	TRBJ2-5	CASSLAQQETQYF
TRBV11-2	TRBJ1-2	CASSTQQGAGYGYTF
TRBV5-6	TRBJ1-1	CASSNPTGDTEAFF
TRBV6-2/TRBV6-3	TRBJ1-5	CASRPGTASNQPQHF
TRBV19	TRBJ2-5	CASNTPGSQETQYF
TRBV2	TRBJ1-2	CASKRQGPSYGYTF
TRBV4-3	TRBJ2-1	CASSQVPTLAGDEQFF
TRBV11-2	TRBJ2-5	CASSLDPGTGREETQYF
TRBV9	TRBJ1-1	CASSVAGQHTEAFF
TRBV14	TRBJ2-5	CASSHAGLAGVLQETQYF
TRBV12-3/TRBV12-4	TRBJ1-1	CASSPTGRTEAFF
TRBV7-2	TRBJ2-7	CASSLEVAGGYEQYF
TRBV27	TRBJ2-1	CASSLGQGTRSYNEQFF
TRBV20-1	TRBJ1-5	CSAREGGHGRNQPQHF
TRBV20-1	TRBJ1-2	CSARDMRRTGGGYGYTF
TRBV18	TRBJ1-4	CASSSGTDEKLFF
TRBV18	TRBJ1-5	CASSPLGTEGNQPQHF
TRBV5-1	TRBJ2-1	CASSFDTGYNEQFF
TRBV7-2	TRBJ2-1	CASSTGQGRNEQFF
TRBV7-2	TRBJ1-1	CASSSWLGGGGGEAFF
TRBV6-2/TRBV6-3	TRBJ2-1	CASSPSGTNNEQFF